This T cell receptor (beta chain) originates from a study of technical replicates of blood from a few donors. Here immunoSEQ multiplex PCR was the method, and the copy in TCRdb shows in-frame clones only, minus some. The data show some 78,000 clones, with approximately 95% seen just once and 0.2% to 0.3% held by the top ten. Per the germline V gene, CDR1 is SEHNR and CDR2 is FQNEAQ (reference sequence). Deletions cut 4 bases from V and 9 bases from J, with 10 bases between. The CDR3 totals 12 residues. The specimen was T cells isolated from PBMCs. The chain carries TRBV7-9 and TRBJ1-5; the D is unclear. The origin of this receptor is a human donor in good health. The CDR3 protein is CASSSRGRPQHF. CDR3 nucleotides: TGTGCCAGCAGCTCCCGAGGGAGGCCCCAGCATTTT.